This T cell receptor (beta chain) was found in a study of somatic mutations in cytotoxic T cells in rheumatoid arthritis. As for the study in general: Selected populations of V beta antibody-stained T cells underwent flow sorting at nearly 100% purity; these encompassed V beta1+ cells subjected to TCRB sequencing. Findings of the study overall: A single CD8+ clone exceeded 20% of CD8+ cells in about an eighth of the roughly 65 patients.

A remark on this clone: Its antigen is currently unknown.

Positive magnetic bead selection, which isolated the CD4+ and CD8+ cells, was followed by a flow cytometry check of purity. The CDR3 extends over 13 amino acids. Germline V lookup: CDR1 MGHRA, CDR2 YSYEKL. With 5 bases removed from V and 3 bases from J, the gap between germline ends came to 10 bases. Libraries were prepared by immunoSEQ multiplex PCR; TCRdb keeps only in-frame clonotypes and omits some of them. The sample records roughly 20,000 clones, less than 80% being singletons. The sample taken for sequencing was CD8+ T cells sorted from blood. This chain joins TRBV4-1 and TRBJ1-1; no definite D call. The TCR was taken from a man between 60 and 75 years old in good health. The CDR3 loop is CASSGGRDTEAFF. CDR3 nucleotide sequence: TGCGCCAGCAGCGGCGGGCGAGACACTGAAGCTTTCTTT.